Reported below is one TCR beta chain. The antigen it binds to is not known. Base qualities were left out, and no much larger clone turns up one base away. The ophthalmopathy patients had moderately to severely active disease, with a Clinical Activity Score of 3 or higher, a NOSPECS grade of 4 or higher, and a disease duration of less than 3 months. Patients with other autoimmune diseases, uncontrolled infections, pregnancy or lactation were excluded from the study. Clinical symptoms, serum thyroxine, TRAb, thyroid ultrasound and orbital computed tomography were used for diagnosis. Ficoll-Paque density gradient centrifugation was used to isolate PBMCs from about 9 ml of fresh peripheral blood. Total RNA was extracted with Trizol reagent and quality-checked on an Agilent 2100 Bioanalyzer. The data derive from a study of Graves' ophthalmopathy and Graves' hyperthyroidism (dated by TCRdb to 2016 to 2019). In the study overall: Peripheral blood was collected at initial diagnosis, before any treatment. To explore V-J signatures that distinguish ophthalmopathy from hyperthyroidism, a discovery set of 100 patients was enrolled, made up of roughly 41 with ophthalmopathy and some 56 with stable hyperthyroidism. In total, approximately 140 blood samples were TCR-sequenced: 40 to 45 ophthalmopathy, some 72 hyperthyroidism and approximately 17 hyperthyroidism-to-ophthalmopathy patients. TCR beta repertoire signatures were used to distinguish Graves' ophthalmopathy from Graves' hyperthyroidism and to predict progression to ophthalmopathy. Following sampling, methimazole starting at 30 mg daily was administered to hyperthyroidism patients, and high-dose intravenous methylprednisolone was administered to ophthalmopathy patients. An independent validation cohort comprised roughly 20 hyperthyroidism patients and over 15 patients who later progressed from hyperthyroidism to ophthalmopathy. T-cell repertoires of thyroid tissue and blood were compared in five or six hyperthyroidism patients.

In the germline V gene, CDR1 corresponds to SQVTM and CDR2 to ANQGSEA. From the cysteine up to the phenylalanine, the CDR3 has a length of 14 residues. Only the CDR3 part of the read is kept: 42 bases, read in frame from the first base. Relative to germline, V is 8 bases shorter and J is 2 bases shorter, with 18 bases between their ends. For repertoire sequencing, the TCR beta CDR3 regions were amplified from RNA transcripts. The first round of RT-PCR was done with HTBI primers and the Qiagen OneStep RT-PCR kit, and was followed by a second round of multiplex PCR, then size selection and purification. The libraries underwent paired-end sequencing with 100 bp reads on an Illumina HiSeq2000. In the original analysis: SOAPnuke was used to process the reads, removing any read that contained adapters or uncalled bases, had a mean Phred below 15, or lacked an exact match to the constant primer or identifier. COPE v1.2.5 was used to merge the high-quality paired reads. Clonotypes were defined as unique nucleotide sequences and were aligned to IMGT TRB V, D and J references using MiTCR v1.1. The analysis was limited to V-J combinations with a frequency above 0.0001, which together covered just over 98% of the repertoires. A TCR clonal expansion and chaos score per V-J combination was defined as the ratio of F50 clonal expansion to chaos observed in the TCRdist matrix. Features were reduced by Welch's t-statistics and random forest to about a dozen V-J combinations, which fed a naive Bayes classifier. The Morisita-Horn index was used to measure how similar the thyroid and blood repertoires were. TCRdb trimmed the raw reads at Q25, called clones with MiXCR and kept productive beta chains. Entries that share a CDR3 protein sequence are merged under the most common genes and DNA. The V and J calls reflect TCRdb's pipeline rather than the authors' work. The sample table records approximately 700,000 distinct CDR3 sequences; approximately 39% of these occur just once. The ten largest clonotypes hold under 3.5% of the sample.

Broader findings and caveats from the paper: The 13-signature model separated ophthalmopathy from stable hyperthyroidism with approximately 88% sensitivity and 81.08% specificity in cross-validation, and 80%/75% in the test set. In validation, the model predicted ophthalmopathy progression with about 71% sensitivity and 72.22% specificity; 12 predicted patients were CT-confirmed with GO in a median of about 7.1 months. Among expanded thyroid clonotypes with frequency above 0.001, most also showed up in blood, which suggests that blood repertoires may reflect the thyroid immune response. No statistical method was used to predetermine the sample size, and group allocation was not hidden from the investigators.

In this chain, TRBV29-1 is recombined with TRBJ2-5; TRBD1 is possibly the D segment (5 matching bases). Sequences were obtained from peripheral blood. This clonotype was sampled from an adult man with Graves' ophthalmopathy. In nucleotide form, the sequence is TGCAGCAGTTACACAGGTCAAACGCAAGAGACCCAGTACTTC. This sequence encodes CSSYTGQTQETQYF.